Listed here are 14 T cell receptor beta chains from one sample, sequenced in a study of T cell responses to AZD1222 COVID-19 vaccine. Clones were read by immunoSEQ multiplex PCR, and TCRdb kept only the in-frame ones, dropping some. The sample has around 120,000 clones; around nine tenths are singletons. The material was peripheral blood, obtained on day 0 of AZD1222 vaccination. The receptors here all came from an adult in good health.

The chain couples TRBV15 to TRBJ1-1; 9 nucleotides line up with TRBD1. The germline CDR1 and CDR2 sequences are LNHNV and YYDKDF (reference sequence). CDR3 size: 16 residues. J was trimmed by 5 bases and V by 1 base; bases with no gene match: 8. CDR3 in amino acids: CATSRGLTGGRTEAFF. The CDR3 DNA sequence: TGTGCCACCAGCAGAGGGCTAACAGGGGGCCGGACTGAAGCTTTCTTT.

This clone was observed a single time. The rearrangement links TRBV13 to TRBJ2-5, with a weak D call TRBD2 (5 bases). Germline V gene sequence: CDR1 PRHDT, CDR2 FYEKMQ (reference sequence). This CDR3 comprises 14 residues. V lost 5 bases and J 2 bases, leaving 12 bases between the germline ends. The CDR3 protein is CASSKPGMQETQYF. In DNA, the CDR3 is TGTGCCAGCAGCAAGCCCGGGATGCAAGAGACCCAGTACTTC.

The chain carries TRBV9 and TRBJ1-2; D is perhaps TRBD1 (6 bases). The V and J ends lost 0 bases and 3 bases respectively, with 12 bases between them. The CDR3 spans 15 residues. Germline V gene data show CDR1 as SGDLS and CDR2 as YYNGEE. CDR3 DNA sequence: TGTGCCAGCAGCGTAGCGGGGGGCGAGGACTATGGCTACACCTTC. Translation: CASSVAGGEDYGYTF.

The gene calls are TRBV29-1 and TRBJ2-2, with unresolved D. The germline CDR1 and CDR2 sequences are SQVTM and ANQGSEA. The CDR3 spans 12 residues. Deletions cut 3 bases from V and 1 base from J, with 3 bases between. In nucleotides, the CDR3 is TGCAGCGTTGACGAGAACACCGGGGAGCTGTTTTTT. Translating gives CSVDENTGELFF.

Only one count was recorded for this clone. CDR3 sequence reads: CASNPRGDRHYSNQPQHF. The DNA for the CDR3 is TGTGCCAGTAACCCCCGGGGGGACAGGCACTATAGCAATCAGCCCCAGCATTTT. The rearrangement joins TRBV19 to TRBJ1-5, with TRBD1 matching 8 bases. Per the germline V gene, CDR1 is LNHDA and CDR2 is SQIVND (reference sequence). The CDR3 has 18 amino acids. V lost 7 bases and J lost 0; bases outside the gene matches: 14.

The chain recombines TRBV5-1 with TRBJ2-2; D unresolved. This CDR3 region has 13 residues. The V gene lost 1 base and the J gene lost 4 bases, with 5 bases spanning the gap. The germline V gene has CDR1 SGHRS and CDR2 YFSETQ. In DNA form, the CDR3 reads TGCGCCAGCAGCTTGCCGGGCACCGGGGAGCTGTTTTTT. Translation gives CASSLPGTGELFF.

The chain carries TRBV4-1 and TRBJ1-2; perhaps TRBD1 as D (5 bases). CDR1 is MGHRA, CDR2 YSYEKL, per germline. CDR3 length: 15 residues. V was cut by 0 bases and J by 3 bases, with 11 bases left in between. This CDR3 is CASSQEHGTDYGYTF. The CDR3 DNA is TGCGCCAGCAGCCAAGAACACGGGACGGACTATGGCTACACCTTC.

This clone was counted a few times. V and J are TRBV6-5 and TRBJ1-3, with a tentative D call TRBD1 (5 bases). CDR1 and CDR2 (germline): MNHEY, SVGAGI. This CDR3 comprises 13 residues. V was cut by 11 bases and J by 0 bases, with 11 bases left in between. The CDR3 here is CASSGSSGNTIYF. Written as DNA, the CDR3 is TGTGCCTCGTCAGGGTCCTCTGGAAACACCATATATTTT.

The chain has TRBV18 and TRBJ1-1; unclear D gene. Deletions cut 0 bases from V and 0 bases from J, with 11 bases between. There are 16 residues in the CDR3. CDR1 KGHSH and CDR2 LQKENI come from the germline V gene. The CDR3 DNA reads TGTGCCAGCTCACCACCGAGTCCCGGAATGAACACTGAAGCTTTCTTT. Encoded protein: CASSPPSPGMNTEAFF.

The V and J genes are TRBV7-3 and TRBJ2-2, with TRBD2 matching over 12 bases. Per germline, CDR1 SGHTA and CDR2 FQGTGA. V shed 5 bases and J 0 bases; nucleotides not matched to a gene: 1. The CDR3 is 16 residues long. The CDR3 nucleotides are TGTGCCAGCAGCCCTAGCGGGGGGGCGAACACCGGGGAGCTGTTTTTT. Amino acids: CASSPSGGANTGELFF.

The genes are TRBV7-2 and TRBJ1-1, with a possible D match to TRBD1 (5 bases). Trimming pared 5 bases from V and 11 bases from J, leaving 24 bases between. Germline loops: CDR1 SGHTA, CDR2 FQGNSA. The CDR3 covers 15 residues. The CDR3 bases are TGTGCCAGCAGCCCGATGGACACTGGTCGGTCGTACGCTTTCTTT. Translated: CASSPMDTGRSYAFF. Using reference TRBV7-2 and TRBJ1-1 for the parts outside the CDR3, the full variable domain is GAGVSQSPSNKVTEKGKDVELRCDPISGHTALYWYRQSLGQGLEFLIYFQGNSAPDKSGLPSDRFSAERTGGSVSTLTIQRTQQEDSAVYLCASSPMDTGRSYAFFGQGTRLTVV.

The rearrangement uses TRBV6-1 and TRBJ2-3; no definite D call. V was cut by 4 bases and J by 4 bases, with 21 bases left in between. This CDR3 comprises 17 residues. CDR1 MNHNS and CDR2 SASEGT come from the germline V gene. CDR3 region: CASSVWPASLGADTQYF. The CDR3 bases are TGTGCCAGCAGTGTGTGGCCAGCTTCCCTCGGCGCAGATACGCAGTATTTT.

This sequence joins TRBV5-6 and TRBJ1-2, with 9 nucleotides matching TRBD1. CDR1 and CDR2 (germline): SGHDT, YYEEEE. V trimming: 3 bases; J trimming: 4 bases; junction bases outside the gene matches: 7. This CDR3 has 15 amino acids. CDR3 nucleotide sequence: TGTGCCAGCAGCTCGGGGACAGGGAAGGGCTATGGCTACACCTTC. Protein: CASSSGTGKGYGYTF.

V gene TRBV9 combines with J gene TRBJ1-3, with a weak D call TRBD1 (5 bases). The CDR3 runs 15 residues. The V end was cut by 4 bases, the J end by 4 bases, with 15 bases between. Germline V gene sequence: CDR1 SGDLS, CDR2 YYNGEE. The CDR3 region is CASSTTGTWGNTIYF. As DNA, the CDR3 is TGTGCCAGCAGCACAACCGGGACCTGGGGAAACACCATATATTTT.